The source of this T cell receptor beta chain is a study of Graves' ophthalmopathy and Graves' hyperthyroidism (dated by TCRdb to 2017 to 2018). Background for the entire study: Peripheral blood was collected at initial diagnosis, prior to any treatment. In five to seven hyperthyroidism patients, the T-cell repertoire of thyroid tissue was compared with the T-cell repertoire of blood. Once sampling was done, hyperthyroidism patients were given methimazole at a starting dose of 30 mg daily, while ophthalmopathy patients were given high-dose intravenous methylprednisolone. In total, over 130 blood samples were TCR-sequenced: 43 ophthalmopathy, roughly 80 hyperthyroidism and some 17 hyperthyroidism-to-ophthalmopathy patients. An independent validation cohort was composed of some 19 hyperthyroidism patients and over 15 patients who later progressed from hyperthyroidism to ophthalmopathy. The study used signatures of the TCR beta repertoire to tell Graves' ophthalmopathy apart from Graves' hyperthyroidism and to predict which patients would progress to ophthalmopathy. To explore V-J signatures distinguishing ophthalmopathy from hyperthyroidism, a discovery set of under 110 patients (more than 40 ophthalmopathy, roughly 56 stable hyperthyroidism) was enrolled.

General study outcomes and caveats: In cross-validation, the 13-signature model distinguished ophthalmopathy from stable hyperthyroidism with just over 85% sensitivity and about 81% specificity, while in the test set the corresponding values were roughly 80% and 75%. Most expanded thyroid clonotypes with a frequency above 0.001 also appeared in blood, which suggests that blood repertoires may reflect the immune response in the thyroid. In validation, the model predicted ophthalmopathy progression with 70.59% sensitivity and roughly 72% specificity; roughly eleven predicted patients were CT-confirmed with GO in a median of around 6.5 months. Sample size was not predetermined statistically, and investigators were not blinded to group allocation.

Notes on this clonotype: The target of this receptor is not known. Base qualities are not provided; no much larger clone lies one nucleotide away.

Ophthalmopathy patients had moderately to severely active disease, Clinical Activity Score of at least 3, NOSPECS grade of at least 4, and disease duration under 3 months. Patients with other autoimmune diseases, uncontrolled infections, pregnancy or lactation were excluded from the study. Diagnosis was based on clinical symptoms, serum thyroxine, TRAb, thyroid ultrasound and orbital computed tomography. Using Ficoll-Paque density gradient centrifugation, PBMCs were isolated from less than 11 ml of fresh peripheral blood. Total RNA was extracted with Trizol reagent and quality-checked on an Agilent 2100 Bioanalyzer. For repertoire sequencing, the TCR beta CDR3 regions were amplified from RNA transcripts. A first-round RT-PCR used HTBI primers with the Qiagen OneStep RT-PCR kit, followed by a second-round multiplex PCR, size selection and purification. Libraries were sequenced on an Illumina HiSeq2000 using paired-end 100 bp reads. Per the source publication's procedure: SOAPnuke was used to process the reads, throwing out any read that had adapters, had uncalled bases, had a mean Phred below 15, or lacked an exact constant-primer or identifier match. High-quality paired reads were merged with COPE v1.2.5. Each unique nucleotide sequence was treated as a clonotype, and MiTCR v1.1 was used to align the clonotypes to the IMGT TRB V, D and J references. Analysis was restricted to V-J combinations with a frequency above 0.0001, which covered approximately 99% of repertoires. A TCR clonal expansion and chaos score per V-J combination was defined as the ratio of F50 clonal expansion to chaos observed in the TCRdist matrix. Welch's t-statistics and random forest were used to narrow the features down to around twelve V-J combinations, which were then fed into a naive Bayes classifier. The Morisita-Horn index was used to measure how similar the thyroid and blood repertoires were. TCRdb redid the processing of the public reads, applying fastp at Q25 and MiXCR, and retained in-frame beta chains. Rows with a matching CDR3 protein are joined into one entry that keeps the most common DNA and genes. These V and J calls rely on TCRdb rather than the paper's analysis. The sample profile shows about 740,000 distinct CDR3 sequences; 35% to 50% of them were found once. The ten top clones hold 44% of the sample.

The sequenced sample was peripheral blood. This sequence originates from an adult man with Graves' ophthalmopathy.

CDR3 loop: CASSPISPGTVNEKLFF. The DNA sequence is TGTGCCAGCAGCCCGATAAGTCCCGGGACGGTGAATGAAAAACTGTTTTTT. The V and J segments used are TRBV4-2 and TRBJ1-4, with TRBD1 perhaps the D gene, on 5 matching bases. The germline V gene sets CDR1 to LGHNA and CDR2 to YNFKEQ. V drops 4 bases and J drops 5 bases, leaving 20 bases in between. From cysteine to phenylalanine, the CDR3 is 17 amino acids long. CDR3 DNA is the only sequence kept; it has 51 bases, read in frame from the first base.